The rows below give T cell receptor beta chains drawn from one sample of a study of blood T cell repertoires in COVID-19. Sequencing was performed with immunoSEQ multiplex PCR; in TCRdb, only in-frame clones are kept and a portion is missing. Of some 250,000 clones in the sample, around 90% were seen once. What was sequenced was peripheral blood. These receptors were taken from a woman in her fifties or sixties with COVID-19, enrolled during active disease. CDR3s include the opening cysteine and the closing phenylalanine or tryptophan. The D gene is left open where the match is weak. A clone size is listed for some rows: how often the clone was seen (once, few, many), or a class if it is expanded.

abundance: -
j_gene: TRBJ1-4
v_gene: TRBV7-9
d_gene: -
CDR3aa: CASSSRESGEKLFF
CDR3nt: TGTGCCAGCAGCTCGAGGGAATCGGGTGAAAAACTGTTTTTT

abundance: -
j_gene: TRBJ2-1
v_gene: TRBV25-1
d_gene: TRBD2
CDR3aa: CASSGGASGSGEQFF
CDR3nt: TGTGCCAGCAGCGGTGGGGCTAGCGGGAGTGGGGAGCAGTTCTTC

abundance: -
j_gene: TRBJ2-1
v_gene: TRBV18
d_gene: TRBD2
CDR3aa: CASSPASPGGNEQFF
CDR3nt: TGTGCCAGCTCACCAGCGTCACCGGGGGGAAATGAGCAGTTCTTC

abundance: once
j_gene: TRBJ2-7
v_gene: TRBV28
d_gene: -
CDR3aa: CASSFSTDSYEQYF
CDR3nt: TGTGCCAGCAGTTTCTCCACAGACTCCTACGAGCAGTACTTC

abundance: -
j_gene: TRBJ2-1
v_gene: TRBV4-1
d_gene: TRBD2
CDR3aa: CASRPGLAGNNEQFF
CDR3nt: TGCGCCAGCCGGCCGGGACTAGCGGGTAACAATGAGCAGTTCTTC

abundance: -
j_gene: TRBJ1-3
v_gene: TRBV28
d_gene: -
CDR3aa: CASSFPGPTVRRGNTIYF
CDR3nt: TGTGCCAGCAGTTTCCCCGGGCCGACAGTCCGACGAGGAAACACCATATATTTT

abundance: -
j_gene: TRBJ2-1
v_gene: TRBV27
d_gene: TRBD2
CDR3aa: CASGRDYELSYEQFF
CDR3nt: TGTGCCAGCGGCAGGGACTACGAGTTATCCTATGAGCAGTTCTTC

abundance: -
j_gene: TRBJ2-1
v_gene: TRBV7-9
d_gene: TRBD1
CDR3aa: CASSLFRGTGYNEQFF
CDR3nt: TGTGCCAGCAGCTTGTTTAGGGGGACAGGGTACAATGAGCAGTTCTTC

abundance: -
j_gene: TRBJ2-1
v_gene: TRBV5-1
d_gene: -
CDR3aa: CASSAGRAPSYNEQFF
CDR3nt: TGCGCCAGCAGTGCCGGGCGGGCCCCCTCCTACAATGAGCAGTTCTTC

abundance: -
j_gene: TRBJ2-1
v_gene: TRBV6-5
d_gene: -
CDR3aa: CASTERSSYNEQFF
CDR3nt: TGTGCCAGCACAGAGAGGAGCTCCTACAATGAGCAGTTCTTC

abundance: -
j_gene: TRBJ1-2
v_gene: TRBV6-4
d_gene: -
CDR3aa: CASSAGIGYGYTF
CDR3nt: TGTGCCAGCAGTGCGGGGATCGGCTATGGCTACACCTTC

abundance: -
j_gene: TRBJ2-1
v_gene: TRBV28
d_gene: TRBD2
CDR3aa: CASSPRTSGRGYNEQFF
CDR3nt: TGTGCCAGCAGTCCCCGGACTAGCGGGAGAGGTTACAATGAGCAGTTCTTC

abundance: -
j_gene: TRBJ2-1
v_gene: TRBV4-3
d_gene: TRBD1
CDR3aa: CASSQGDRGGRSGEQFF
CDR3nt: TGCGCCAGCAGCCAAGGGGACAGGGGCGGGAGATCGGGTGAGCAGTTCTTC

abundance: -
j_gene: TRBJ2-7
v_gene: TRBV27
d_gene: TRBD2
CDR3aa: CASSPLASGTYEQYF
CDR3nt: TGTGCCAGCAGCCCCCTGGCTAGCGGGACCTACGAGCAGTACTTC

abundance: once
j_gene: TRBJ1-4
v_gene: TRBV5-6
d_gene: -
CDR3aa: CASSTTLATNEKLFF
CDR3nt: TGTGCCAGCAGCACAACACTAGCAACTAATGAAAAACTGTTTTTT

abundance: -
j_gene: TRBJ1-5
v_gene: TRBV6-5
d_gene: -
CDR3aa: CAITQGLGNQPQHF
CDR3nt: TGTGCCATCACACAGGGCCTTGGCAATCAGCCCCAGCATTTT

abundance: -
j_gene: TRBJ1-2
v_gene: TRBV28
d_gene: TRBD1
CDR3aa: CASSLGTGLLYGYTF
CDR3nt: TGTGCCAGCAGTTTGGGGACAGGGCTTCTGTATGGCTACACCTTC

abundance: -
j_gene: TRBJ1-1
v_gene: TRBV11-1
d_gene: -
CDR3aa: CASSFYDSAFTEAFF
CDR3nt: TGTGCCAGCAGCTTCTATGACAGTGCTTTCACTGAAGCTTTCTTT

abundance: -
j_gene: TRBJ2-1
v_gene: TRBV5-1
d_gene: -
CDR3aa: CASSPAGSSFYNEQFF
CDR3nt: TGCGCCAGCAGTCCAGCCGGGAGCAGTTTCTACAATGAGCAGTTCTTC

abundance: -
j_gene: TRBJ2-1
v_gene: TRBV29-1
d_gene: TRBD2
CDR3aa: CSVEDYGTSGNEQFF
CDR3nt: TGCAGCGTTGAAGATTATGGGACTAGCGGGAATGAGCAGTTCTTC

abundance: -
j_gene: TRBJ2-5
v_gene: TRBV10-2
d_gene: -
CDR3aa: CASRDRGETQYF
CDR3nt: TGCGCCAGCAGGGACCGCGGGGAGACCCAGTACTTC

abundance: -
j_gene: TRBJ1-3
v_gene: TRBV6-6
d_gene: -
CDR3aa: CASGQGRDTIYF
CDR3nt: TGTGCCAGCGGGCAGGGTCGGGACACCATATATTTT

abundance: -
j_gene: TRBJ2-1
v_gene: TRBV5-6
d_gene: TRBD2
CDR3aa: CASSWGTSGTNEQFF
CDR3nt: TGTGCCAGCAGCTGGGGGACTAGCGGGACCAATGAGCAGTTCTTC

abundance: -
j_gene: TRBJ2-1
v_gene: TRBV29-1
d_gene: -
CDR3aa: CSVGGGGSVYNEQFF
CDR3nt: TGCAGCGTTGGTGGGGGCGGGAGTGTATACAATGAGCAGTTCTTC

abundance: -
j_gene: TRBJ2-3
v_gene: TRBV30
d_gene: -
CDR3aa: CAWSPIAGGTDTQYF
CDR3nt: TGTGCCTGGAGTCCGATCGCGGGTGGCACAGATACGCAGTATTTT

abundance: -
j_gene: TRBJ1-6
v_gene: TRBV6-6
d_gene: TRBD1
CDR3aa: CASSSSGGASNSPLHF
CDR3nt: TGTGCCAGCAGTTCCTCAGGGGGCGCCTCTAATTCACCCCTCCACTTT

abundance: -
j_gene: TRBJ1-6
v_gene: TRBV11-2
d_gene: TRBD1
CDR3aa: CANLGTGSYNSPLHF
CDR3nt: TGTGCCAACTTGGGGACAGGTAGTTATAATTCACCCCTCCACTTT

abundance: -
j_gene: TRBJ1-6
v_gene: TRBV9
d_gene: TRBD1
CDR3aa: CASSVGTGGFSPLHF
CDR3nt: TGTGCCAGCAGCGTGGGGACAGGGGGTTTTTCACCCCTCCACTTT

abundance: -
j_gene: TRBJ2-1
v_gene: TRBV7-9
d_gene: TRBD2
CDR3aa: CASSLGPAGGEQFF
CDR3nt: TGTGCCAGCAGCTTAGGGCCAGCGGGAGGTGAGCAGTTCTTC

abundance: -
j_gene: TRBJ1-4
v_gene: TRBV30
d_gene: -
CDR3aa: CAWSTVAKLFF
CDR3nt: TGTGCCTGGAGTACGGTAGCTAAACTGTTTTTT

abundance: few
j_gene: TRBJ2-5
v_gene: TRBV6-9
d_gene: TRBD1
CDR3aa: CASSHRQGEETQYF
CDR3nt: TGTGCCAGCAGTCACCGACAGGGAGAAGAGACCCAGTACTTC

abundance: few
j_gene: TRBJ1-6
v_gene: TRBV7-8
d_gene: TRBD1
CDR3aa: CASSFHFGQGNSPLHF
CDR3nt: TGTGCCAGCAGCTTCCACTTTGGACAGGGGAATTCACCCCTCCACTTT

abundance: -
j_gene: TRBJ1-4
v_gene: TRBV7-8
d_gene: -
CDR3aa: CASSFGRRLLNSTNEKLFF
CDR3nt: TGTGCCAGCAGCTTTGGACGGAGGCTACTCAACTCAACTAATGAAAAACTGTTTTTT

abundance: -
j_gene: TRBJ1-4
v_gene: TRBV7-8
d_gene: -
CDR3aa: CASSLARRTTNEKLFF
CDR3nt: TGTGCCAGCAGCTTAGCCAGGCGTACAACTAATGAAAAACTGTTTTTT

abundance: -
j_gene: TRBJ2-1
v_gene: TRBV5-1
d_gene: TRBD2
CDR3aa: CASSPEAGGSYNEQFF
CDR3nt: TGCGCCAGCAGCCCCGAAGCGGGGGGGTCCTACAATGAGCAGTTCTTC

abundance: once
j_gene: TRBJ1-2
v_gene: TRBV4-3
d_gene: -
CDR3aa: CASSQVAQGSYGYTF
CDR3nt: TGCGCCAGCAGCCAAGTTGCCCAGGGTAGCTATGGCTACACCTTC

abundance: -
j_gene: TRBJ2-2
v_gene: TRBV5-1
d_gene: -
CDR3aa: CASSFSNRRPNTGELFF
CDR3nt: TGCGCCAGCAGCTTTAGCAACCGGAGGCCGAACACCGGGGAGCTGTTTTTT

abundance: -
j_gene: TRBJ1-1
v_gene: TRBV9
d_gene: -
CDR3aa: CASSVGTVNTEAFF
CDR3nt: TGTGCCAGCAGCGTAGGTACAGTGAACACTGAAGCTTTCTTT

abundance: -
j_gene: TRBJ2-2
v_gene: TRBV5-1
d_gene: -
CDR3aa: CASLEVNTGELFF
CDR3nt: TGCGCCAGCTTGGAGGTGAACACCGGGGAGCTGTTTTTT

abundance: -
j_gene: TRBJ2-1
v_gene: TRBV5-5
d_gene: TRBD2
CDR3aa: CASSPRLAGYYNEQFF
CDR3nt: TGTGCCAGCAGCCCCCGATTAGCGGGATACTACAATGAGCAGTTCTTC

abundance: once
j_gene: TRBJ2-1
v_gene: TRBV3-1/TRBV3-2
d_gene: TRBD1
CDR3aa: CASSHGQVNNEQFF
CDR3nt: TGTGCCAGCAGCCACGGACAGGTAAACAATGAGCAGTTCTTC

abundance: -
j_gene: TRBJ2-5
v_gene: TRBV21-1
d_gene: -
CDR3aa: CASTLREQETQYF
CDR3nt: TGTGCCAGCACCCTACGGGAGCAAGAGACCCAGTACTTC

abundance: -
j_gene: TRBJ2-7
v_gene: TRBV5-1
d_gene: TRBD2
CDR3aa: CASSSGLAGGPPYEQYF
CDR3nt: TGCGCCAGCAGCTCGGGACTAGCGGGAGGTCCCCCCTACGAGCAGTACTTC

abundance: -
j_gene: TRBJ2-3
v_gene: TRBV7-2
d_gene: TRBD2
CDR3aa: CGLSKTSGFADTQYF
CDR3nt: TGTGGCTTGTCCAAGACTAGCGGGTTTGCAGATACGCAGTATTTT

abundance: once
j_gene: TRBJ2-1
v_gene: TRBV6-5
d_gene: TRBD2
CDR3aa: CASRLRAGVNNEQFF
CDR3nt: TGTGCCAGCAGACTTCGAGCGGGAGTAAACAATGAGCAGTTCTTC

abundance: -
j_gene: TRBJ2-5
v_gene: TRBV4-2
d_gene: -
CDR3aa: CASSQMTTSETQYF
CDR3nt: TGTGCCAGCAGCCAAATGACAACTTCGGAGACCCAGTACTTC

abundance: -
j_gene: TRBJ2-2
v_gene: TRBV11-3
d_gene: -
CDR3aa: CASSEGLRNTGELFF
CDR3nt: TGTGCCAGCAGCGAGGGACTCCGAAACACCGGGGAGCTGTTTTTT

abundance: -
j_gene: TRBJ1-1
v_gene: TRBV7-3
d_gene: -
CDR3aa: CASSLSGNTEAFF
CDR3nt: TGTGCCAGCAGCTTATCAGGGAACACTGAAGCTTTCTTT

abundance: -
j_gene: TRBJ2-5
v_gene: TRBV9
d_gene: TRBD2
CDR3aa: CASSVAGLAGPQETQYF
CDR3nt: TGTGCCAGCAGCGTAGCAGGACTAGCGGGTCCCCAAGAGACCCAGTACTTC

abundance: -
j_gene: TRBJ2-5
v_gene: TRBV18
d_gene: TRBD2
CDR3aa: CASSPPSSGRMIETQYF
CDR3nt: TGTGCCAGCTCACCACCTTCTAGCGGGAGGATGATAGAGACCCAGTACTTC

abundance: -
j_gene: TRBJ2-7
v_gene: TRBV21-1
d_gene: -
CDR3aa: CASSKAASGRALSREQYF
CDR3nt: TGTGCCAGCAGCAAAGCGGCTAGCGGGAGGGCCCTTTCGCGCGAGCAGTACTTC